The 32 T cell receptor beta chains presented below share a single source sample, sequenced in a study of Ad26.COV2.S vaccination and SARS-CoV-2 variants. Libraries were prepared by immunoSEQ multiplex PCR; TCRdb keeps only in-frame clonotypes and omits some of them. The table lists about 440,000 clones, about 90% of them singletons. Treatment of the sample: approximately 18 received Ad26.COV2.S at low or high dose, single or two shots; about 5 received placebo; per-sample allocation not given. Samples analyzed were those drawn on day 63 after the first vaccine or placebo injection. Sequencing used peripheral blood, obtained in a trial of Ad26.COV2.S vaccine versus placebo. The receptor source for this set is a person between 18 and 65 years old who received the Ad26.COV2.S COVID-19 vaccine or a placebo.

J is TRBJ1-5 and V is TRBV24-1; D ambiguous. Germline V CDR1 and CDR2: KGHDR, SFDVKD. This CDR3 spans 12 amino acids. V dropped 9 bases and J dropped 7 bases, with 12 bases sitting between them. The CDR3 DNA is TGTGCCACCGGTCAGGCCGAACAGCCCCAGCATTTT. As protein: CATGQAEQPQHF.

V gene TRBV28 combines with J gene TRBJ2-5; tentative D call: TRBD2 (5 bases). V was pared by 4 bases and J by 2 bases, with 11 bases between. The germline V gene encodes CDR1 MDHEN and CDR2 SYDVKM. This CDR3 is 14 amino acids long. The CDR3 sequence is CASSWAGSQETQYF. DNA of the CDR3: TGTGCCAGCAGTTGGGCGGGTTCGCAAGAGACCCAGTACTTC. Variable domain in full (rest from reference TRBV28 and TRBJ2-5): DVKVTQSSRYLVKRTGEKVFLECVQDMDHENMFWYRQDPGLGLRLIYFSYDVKMKEKGDIPEGYSVSREKKERFSLILESASTNQTSMYLCASSWAGSQETQYFGPGTRLLVL.

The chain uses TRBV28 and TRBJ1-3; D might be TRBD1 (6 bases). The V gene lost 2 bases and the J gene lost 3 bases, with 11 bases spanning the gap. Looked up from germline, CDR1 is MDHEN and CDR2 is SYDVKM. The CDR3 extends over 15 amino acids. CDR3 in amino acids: CASSLPGAHGNTIYF. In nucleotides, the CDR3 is TGTGCCAGCAGTTTACCAGGGGCCCATGGAAACACCATATATTTT.

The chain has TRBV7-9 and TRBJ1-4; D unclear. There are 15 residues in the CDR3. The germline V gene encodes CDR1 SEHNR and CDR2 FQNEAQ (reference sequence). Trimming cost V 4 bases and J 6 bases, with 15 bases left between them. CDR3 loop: CASSSSVFSYEKLFF. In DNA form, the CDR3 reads TGTGCCAGCAGCTCATCGGTATTTAGCTATGAAAAACTGTTTTTT.

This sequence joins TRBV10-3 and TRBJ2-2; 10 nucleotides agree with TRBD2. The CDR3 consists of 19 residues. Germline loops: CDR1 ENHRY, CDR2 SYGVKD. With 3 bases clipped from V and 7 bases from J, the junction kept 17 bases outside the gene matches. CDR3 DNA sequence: TGTGCCATCAGTGACTTTTCGGGTACTAGCGGGAAGATGGGCGGGGAGCTGTTTTTT. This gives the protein CAISDFSGTSGKMGGELFF.

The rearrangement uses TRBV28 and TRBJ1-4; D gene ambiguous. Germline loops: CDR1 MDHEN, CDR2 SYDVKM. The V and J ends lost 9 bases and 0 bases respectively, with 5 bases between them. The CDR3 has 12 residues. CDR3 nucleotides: TGTGCCAGTCGGCCAACTAATGAAAAACTGTTTTTT. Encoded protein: CASRPTNEKLFF.

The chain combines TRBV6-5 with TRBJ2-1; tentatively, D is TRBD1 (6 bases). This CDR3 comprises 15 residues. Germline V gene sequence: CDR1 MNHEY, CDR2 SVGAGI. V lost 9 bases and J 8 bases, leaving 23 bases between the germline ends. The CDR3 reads CASSPNRVGGDEQFF. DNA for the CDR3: TGTGCCAGTTCGCCTAACAGGGTAGGTGGGGATGAGCAGTTCTTC.

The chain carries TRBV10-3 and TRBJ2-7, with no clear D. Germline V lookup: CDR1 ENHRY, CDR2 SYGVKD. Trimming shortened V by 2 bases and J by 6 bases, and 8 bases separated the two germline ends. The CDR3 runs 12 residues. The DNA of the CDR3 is TGTGCCATCAGTGAGCTCTACACCGAGCAGTACTTC. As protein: CAISELYTEQYF.

The CDR3 sequence: CASTRRARGGDTQYF. CDR3 coding DNA: TGTGCCAGCACCCGAAGGGCGCGAGGGGGAGATACGCAGTATTTT. The chain recombines TRBV6-6 with TRBJ2-3; the D gene is possibly TRBD1 (6 bases). Germline CDR1 and CDR2: MNHNY and SVGAGI (reference sequence). Trimming took 7 bases from V and 5 from J, leaving 19 bases between them. This CDR3 comprises 15 residues.

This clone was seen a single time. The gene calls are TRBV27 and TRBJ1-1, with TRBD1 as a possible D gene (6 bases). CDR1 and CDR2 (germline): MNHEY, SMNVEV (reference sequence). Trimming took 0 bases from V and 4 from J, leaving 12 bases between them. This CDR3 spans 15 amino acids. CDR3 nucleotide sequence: TGTGCCAGCAGTTTATCGGCAGGGGCCCTCACTGAAGCTTTCTTT. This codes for CASSLSAGALTEAFF.

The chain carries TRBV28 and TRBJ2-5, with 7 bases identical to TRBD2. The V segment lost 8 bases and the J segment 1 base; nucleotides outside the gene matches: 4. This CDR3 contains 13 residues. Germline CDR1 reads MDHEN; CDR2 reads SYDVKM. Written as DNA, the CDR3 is TGTGCCAGCCGGGAGGATCTCCAAGAGACCCAGTACTTC. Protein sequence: CASREDLQETQYF.

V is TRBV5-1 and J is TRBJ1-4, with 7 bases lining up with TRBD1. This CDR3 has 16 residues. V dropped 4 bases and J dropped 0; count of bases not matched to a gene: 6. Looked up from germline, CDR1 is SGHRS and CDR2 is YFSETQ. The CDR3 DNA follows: TGCGCCAGCAGCCTGATCGGACAGGCAACTAATGAAAAACTGTTTTTT. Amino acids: CASSLIGQATNEKLFF.

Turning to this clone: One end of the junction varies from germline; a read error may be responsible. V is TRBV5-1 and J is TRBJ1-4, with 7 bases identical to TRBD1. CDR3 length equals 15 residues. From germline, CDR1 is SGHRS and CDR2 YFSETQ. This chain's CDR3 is CASSFRQGSNEKLFF. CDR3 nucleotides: TGCGCCAGCAGTTTTAGACAGGGTTCTAACGAAAAACTGTTTTTT.

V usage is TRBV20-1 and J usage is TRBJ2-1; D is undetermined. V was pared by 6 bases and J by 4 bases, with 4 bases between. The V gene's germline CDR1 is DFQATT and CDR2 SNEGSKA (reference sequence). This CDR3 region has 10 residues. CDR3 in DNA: TGCAGTGCGGATTACAATGAGCAGTTCTTC. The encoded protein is CSADYNEQFF.

CDR3 DNA: TGTGCCACCAGTGACCGGGGACAGGGGAAGAGAGATACGCAGTATTTT. It specifies CATSDRGQGKRDTQYF. The chain joins TRBV24-1 to TRBJ2-3; 10 bases are a match to TRBD1. The trim removed 4 bases at V and 5 bases at J, leaving 8 bases unmatched. Germline values: CDR1 KGHDR, CDR2 SFDVKD. The CDR3 is 16 amino acids.

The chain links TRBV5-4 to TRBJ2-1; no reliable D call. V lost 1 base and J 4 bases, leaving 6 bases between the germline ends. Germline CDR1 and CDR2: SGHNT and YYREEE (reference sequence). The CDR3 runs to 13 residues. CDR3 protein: CASSLTDYNEQFF. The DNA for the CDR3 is TGTGCCAGCAGCTTGACCGATTACAATGAGCAGTTCTTC.

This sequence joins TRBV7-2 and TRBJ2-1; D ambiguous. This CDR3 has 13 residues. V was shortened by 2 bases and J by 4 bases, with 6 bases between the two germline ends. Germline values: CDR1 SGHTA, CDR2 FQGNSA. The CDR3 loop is CASSLNDYNEQFF. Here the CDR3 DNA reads TGTGCCAGCAGCTTAAACGATTACAATGAGCAGTTCTTC.

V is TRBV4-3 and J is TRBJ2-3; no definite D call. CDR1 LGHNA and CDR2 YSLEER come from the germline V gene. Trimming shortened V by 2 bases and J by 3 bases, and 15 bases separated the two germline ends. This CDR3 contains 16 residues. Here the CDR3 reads CASSQTATGETDTQYF. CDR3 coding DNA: TGCGCCAGCAGCCAAACCGCGACCGGAGAAACAGATACGCAGTATTTT.

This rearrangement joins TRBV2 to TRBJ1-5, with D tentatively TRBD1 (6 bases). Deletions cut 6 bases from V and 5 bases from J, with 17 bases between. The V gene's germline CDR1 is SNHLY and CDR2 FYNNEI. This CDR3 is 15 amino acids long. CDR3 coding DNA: TGTGCCAGCAGGGCGGGGCAGGGGTTGCATCAGCCCCAGCATTTT. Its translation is CASRAGQGLHQPQHF.

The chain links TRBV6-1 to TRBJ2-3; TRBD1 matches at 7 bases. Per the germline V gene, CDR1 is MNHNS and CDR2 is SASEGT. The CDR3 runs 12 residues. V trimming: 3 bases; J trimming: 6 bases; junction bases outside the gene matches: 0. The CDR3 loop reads CASSEDRDTQYF. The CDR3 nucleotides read TGTGCCAGCAGTGAGGACAGGGATACGCAGTATTTT.

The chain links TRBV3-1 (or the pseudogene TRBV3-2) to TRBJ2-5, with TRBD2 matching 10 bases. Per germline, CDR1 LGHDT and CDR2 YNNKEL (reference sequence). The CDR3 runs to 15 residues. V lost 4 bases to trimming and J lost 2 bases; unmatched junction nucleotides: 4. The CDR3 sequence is CASSLLTSGQETQYF. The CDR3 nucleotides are TGTGCCAGCAGCCTACTGACTAGCGGGCAAGAGACCCAGTACTTC.

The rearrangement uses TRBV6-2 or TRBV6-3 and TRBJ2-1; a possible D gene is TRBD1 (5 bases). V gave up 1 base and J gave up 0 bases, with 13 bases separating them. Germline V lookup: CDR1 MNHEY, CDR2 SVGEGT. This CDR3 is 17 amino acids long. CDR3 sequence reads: CASSYWGSVSSYNEQFF. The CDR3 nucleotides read TGTGCCAGCAGTTACTGGGGCTCGGTTAGCTCCTACAATGAGCAGTTCTTC.

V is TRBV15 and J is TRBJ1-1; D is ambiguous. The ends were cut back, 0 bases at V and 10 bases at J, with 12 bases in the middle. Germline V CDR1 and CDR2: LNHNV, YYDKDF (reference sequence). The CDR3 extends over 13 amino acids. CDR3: CATSRDFGERAFF. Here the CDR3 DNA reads TGTGCCACCAGCAGAGATTTCGGAGAGAGAGCTTTCTTT. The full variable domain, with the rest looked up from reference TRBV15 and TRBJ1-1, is DAMVIQNPRYQVTQFGKPVTLSCSQTLNHNVMYWYQQKSSQAPKLLFHYYDKDFNNEADTPDNFQSRRPNTSFCFLDIRSPGLGDTAMYLCATSRDFGERAFFGQGTRLTVV.

CDR3 sequence: CASSELGRGSYEQYF. CDR3 nucleotide sequence: TGTGCCAGCAGTGAACTCGGCAGGGGATCCTACGAGCAGTACTTC. The V and J genes are TRBV6-1 and TRBJ2-7; D is perhaps TRBD1 (6 bases). The CDR3 is 15 residues long. From germline, CDR1 is MNHNS and CDR2 SASEGT. Trimming took 2 bases from V and 1 from J, leaving 12 bases between them.

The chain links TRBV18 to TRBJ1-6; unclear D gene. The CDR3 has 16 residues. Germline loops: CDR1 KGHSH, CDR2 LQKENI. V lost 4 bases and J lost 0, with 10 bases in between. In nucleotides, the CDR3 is TGTGCCAGCTCACGAGCCACGCTCTCCTATAATTCACCCCTCCACTTT. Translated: CASSRATLSYNSPLHF. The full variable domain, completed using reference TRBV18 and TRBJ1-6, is NAGVMQNPRHLVRRRGQEARLRCSPMKGHSHVYWYRQLPEEGLKFMVYLQKENIIDESGMPKERFSAEFPKEGPSILRIQQVVRGDSAAYFCASSRATLSYNSPLHFGNGTRLTVT.

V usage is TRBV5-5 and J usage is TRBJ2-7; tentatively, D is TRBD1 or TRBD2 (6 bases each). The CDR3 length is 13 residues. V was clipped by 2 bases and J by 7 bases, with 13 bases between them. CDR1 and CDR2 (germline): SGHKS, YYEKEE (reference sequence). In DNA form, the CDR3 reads TGTGCCAGCAGCTTAATGGGGGCGGGGGAGCAGTACTTC. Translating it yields CASSLMGAGEQYF.

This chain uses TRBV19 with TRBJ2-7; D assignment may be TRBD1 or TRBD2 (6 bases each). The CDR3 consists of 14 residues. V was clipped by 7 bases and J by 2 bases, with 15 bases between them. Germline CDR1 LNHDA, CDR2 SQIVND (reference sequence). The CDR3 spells CASKGSGGAYEQYF. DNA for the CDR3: TGTGCCAGTAAAGGGTCCGGGGGCGCCTACGAGCAGTACTTC.

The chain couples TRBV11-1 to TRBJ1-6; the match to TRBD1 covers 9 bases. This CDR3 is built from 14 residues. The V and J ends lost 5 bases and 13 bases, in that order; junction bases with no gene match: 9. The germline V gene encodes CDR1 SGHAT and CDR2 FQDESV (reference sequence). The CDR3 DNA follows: TGTGCCAGCAGCAACAGGGGGCCTTCCATCCCCCTCCACTTT. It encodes CASSNRGPSIPLHF. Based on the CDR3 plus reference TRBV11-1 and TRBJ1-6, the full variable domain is EAEVAQSPRYKITEKSQAVAFWCDPISGHATLYWYRQILGQGPELLVQFQDESVVDDSQLPKDRFSAERLKGVDSTLKIQPAELGDSAMYLCASSNRGPSIPLHFGNGTRLTVT.

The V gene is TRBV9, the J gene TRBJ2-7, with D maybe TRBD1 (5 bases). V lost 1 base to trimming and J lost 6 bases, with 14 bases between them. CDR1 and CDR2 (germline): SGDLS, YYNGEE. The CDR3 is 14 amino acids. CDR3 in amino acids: CASSVSPQGTEQYF. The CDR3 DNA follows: TGTGCCAGCAGCGTAAGCCCCCAGGGTACCGAGCAGTACTTC.

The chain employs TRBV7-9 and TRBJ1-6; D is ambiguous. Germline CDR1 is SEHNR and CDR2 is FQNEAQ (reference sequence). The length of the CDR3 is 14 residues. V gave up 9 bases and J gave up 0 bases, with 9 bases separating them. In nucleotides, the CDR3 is TGTGCCAGTGGAGGTAGCTCCTATAATTCACCCCTCCACTTT. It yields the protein CASGGSSYNSPLHF.

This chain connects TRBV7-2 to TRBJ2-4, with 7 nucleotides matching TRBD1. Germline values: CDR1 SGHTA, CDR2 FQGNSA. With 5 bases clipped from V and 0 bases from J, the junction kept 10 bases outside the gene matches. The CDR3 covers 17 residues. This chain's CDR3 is CASSREQGNLAKNIQYF. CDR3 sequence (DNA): TGTGCCAGCAGCAGAGAACAGGGGAACTTAGCCAAAAACATTCAGTACTTC.

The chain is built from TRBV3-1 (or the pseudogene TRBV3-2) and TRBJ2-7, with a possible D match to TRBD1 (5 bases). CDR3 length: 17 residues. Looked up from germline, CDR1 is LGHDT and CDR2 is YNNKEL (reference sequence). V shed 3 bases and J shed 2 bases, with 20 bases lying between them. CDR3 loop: CASSQGIQRTKTYEQYF. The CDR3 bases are TGTGCCAGCAGCCAGGGCATTCAACGGACAAAAACCTACGAGCAGTACTTC.